Listed here are 11 T cell receptor beta chains from one sample, sequenced in a study of chemoradiotherapy in HPV16-positive cancers. Generated by immunoSEQ multiplex PCR, the TCRdb table keeps only in-frame clones and is missing some. The data show under 8,500 clones, around 88% seen once. Source: blood, taken from a patient who underwent chemoradiotherapy. The receptor set was obtained from a human donor with HPV-associated anogenital cancer.

This clone was seen once. This chain joins TRBV5-1 and TRBJ2-5; 9 nucleotides line up with TRBD2. The better agreement between TRBJ2-7 and the DNA end casts doubt on the J call. The germline gives CDR1 SGHRS, CDR2 YFSETQ. The CDR3 runs to 16 residues. The CDR3 loop reads CASSLARGGAPYEQYF. The CDR3 coding sequence is TGCGCCAGCAGCTTGGCCCGCGGGGGGGCTCCCTACGAGCAGTACTTC.

This clone was counted once. This chain connects TRBV5-4 to TRBJ2-2, with TRBD1 matching 7 bases. The CDR3 contains 17 residues. Germline trimming cut 0 bases from V and 2 bases from J; bases unmatched to any gene: 7. CDR1 SGHNT and CDR2 YYREEE come from the germline V gene (reference sequence). The CDR3 DNA reads TGTGCCAGCAGCTTGGCGAAGGGGGCTTTAAACACCGGGGAGCTGTTTTTT. This encodes CASSLAKGALNTGELFF.

The genes are TRBV7-9 and TRBJ2-1; unclear D gene. The CDR3 spans 14 residues. V lost 2 bases and J lost 10, with 15 bases in between. The germline gives CDR1 SEHNR, CDR2 FQNEAQ (reference sequence). This chain's CDR3 is CASSLTRDALEQFF. In nucleotides, the CDR3 is TGTGCCAGCAGCTTAACACGCGACGCACTCGAGCAGTTCTTC. The complete variable domain, with remaining parts taken from reference TRBV7-9 and TRBJ2-1, reads DTGVSQNPRHKITKRGQNVTFRCDPISEHNRLYWYRQTLGQGPEFLTYFQNEAQLEKSRLLSDRFSAERPKGSFSTLEIQRTEQGDSAMYLCASSLTRDALEQFFGPGTRLTVL.

CDR3 sequence reads: CASRPRGAWEKLFF. The CDR3 nucleotides are TGTGCCAGCAGACCCCGCGGGGCGTGGGAAAAACTGTTTTTT. The chain is built from TRBV6-6 and TRBJ1-4, with D perhaps matching TRBD1 (5 bases). Germline CDR1 and CDR2: MNHNY and SVGAGI (reference sequence). V was clipped by 6 bases and J by 8 bases, with 16 bases between them. This CDR3 spans 14 amino acids.

The J gene is TRBJ2-7, the V gene TRBV5-4, with D perhaps assigned TRBD1 or TRBD2 (5 bases each). Germline assignment: CDR1 SGHNT and CDR2 YYREEE (reference sequence). The germline V and J ends were trimmed by 6 bases and 6 bases, with 25 bases remaining between them. CDR3 length: 16 residues. The CDR3 DNA sequence: TGTGCCAGCACCCTAACGGGCCAGGGACGAGGCGGCGAGCAGTACTTC. Amino acid sequence: CASTLTGQGRGGEQYF.

The rearrangement uses TRBV25-1 and TRBJ1-2, with D possibly matching TRBD1 (5 bases). V dropped 10 bases and J dropped 7 bases, with 19 bases sitting between them. This CDR3 comprises 13 residues. From germline, CDR1 is MGHDK and CDR2 SYGVNS. CDR3 amino acids: CATGGLGAGGYTF. The DNA of the CDR3 is TGTGCCACCGGGGGGTTAGGCGCGGGTGGCTACACCTTC.

This chain connects TRBV7-6 to TRBJ1-5; D uncertain. Germline CDR1 is SGHVS and CDR2 is FNYEAQ. The V gene lost 0 bases and the J gene lost 6 bases, with 6 bases spanning the gap. The CDR3 sequence is 13 residues long. The CDR3 DNA reads as TGTGCCAGCAGCTTAGCCCCGGGTCAGCCCCAGCATTTT. This codes for CASSLAPGQPQHF.

Written as DNA, the CDR3 is TGTGCCAGCCGTAACAGGGGGTATCAGACTGAAGCTTTCTTT. Protein sequence: CASRNRGYQTEAFF. V is TRBV6-5 and J is TRBJ1-1; 8 positions match TRBD1. The CDR3 runs 14 residues. Unmatched junction bases numbered 10, after V lost 8 bases and J lost 5 bases. From germline, CDR1 is MNHEY and CDR2 SVGAGI.

This clone came up a few times. This chain uses TRBV2 with TRBJ1-2, with 10 bases lining up with TRBD1. Per germline, CDR1 SNHLY and CDR2 FYNNEI. The ends lost 10 bases at V and 7 bases at J; junction bases unmatched: 9. The CDR3 loop spans 13 amino acids. For the CDR3, the DNA is TGTGCCACCTCTGACAGGGGGCTTCTTGGCTACACCTTC. It specifies CATSDRGLLGYTF.

This chain joins TRBV30 and TRBJ1-1; 7 positions match TRBD1. The germline V gene has CDR1 GTSNPN and CDR2 SVGIG (reference sequence). The CDR3 spans 15 residues. With 3 bases clipped from V and 1 base from J, the junction kept 8 bases outside the gene matches. CDR3 sequence reads: CAWRDTGAPNTEAFF. The CDR3 DNA reads TGTGCCTGGAGAGATACAGGGGCACCGAACACTGAAGCTTTCTTT.

This chain joins TRBV4-3 and TRBJ1-4; D unclear. Germline V lookup: CDR1 LGHNA, CDR2 YSLEER. This CDR3 has 16 residues. Trimming left V 0 bases short and J 5 bases short, with 13 bases between. The CDR3, as DNA: TGCGCCAGCAGCCAAGATTTGTGGACGGAAAATGAAAAACTGTTTTTT. Amino acid sequence: CASSQDLWTENEKLFF.